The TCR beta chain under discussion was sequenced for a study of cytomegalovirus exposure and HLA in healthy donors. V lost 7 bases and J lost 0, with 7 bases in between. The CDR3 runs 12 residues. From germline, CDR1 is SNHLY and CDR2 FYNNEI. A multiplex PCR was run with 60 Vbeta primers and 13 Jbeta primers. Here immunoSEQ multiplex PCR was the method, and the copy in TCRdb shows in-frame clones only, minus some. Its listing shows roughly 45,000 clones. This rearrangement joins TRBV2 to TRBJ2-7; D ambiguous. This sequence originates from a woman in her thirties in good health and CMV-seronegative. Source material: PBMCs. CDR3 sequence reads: CASTLLSYEQYF. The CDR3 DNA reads TGTGCCAGCACCCTCCTCTCCTACGAGCAGTACTTC.